A few counts support the clone carrying this T cell receptor (beta chain). Its antigen is still unknown. Molecular barcoding with unique molecular identifiers was used for the TCRbeta library. One entry per CDR3 protein, called by TCRdb with MiXCR from the PCR reads. The sample lists about 980,000 distinct CDR3 sequences, 25% to 35% seen once, with roughly 27% in the top ten. This sample was taken from a study of T-cell reconstitution after alpha-beta-depleted transplantation in children. Study-wide results and caveats: Fresh T-cell production supplied most of the T-cell counts and diversity seen one year after transplant. Elevated TCRbeta diversity at day 60 was traced, in some patients, to surviving recipient T cells and thymic progenitors.

Trimming took 5 bases from V and 7 from J, leaving 15 bases between them. The CDR3 length is 14 residues. Germline V gene data show CDR1 as SGHAT and CDR2 as FQNNGV. The origin of this receptor is a boy younger than two who had a stem cell transplant for SCID, so the T cells may come from the graft donor. The chain couples TRBV11-2 to TRBJ1-5; D is possibly TRBD1 (6 bases). The sample here was PBMCs, mostly from graft donor cells, taken 360 days after TCRalphabeta/CD19-depleted stem cell transplant. The CDR3 DNA follows: TGTGCCAGCAGCCTAGCGGTTAGGGGGCAGCCCCAGCATTTT. Translating it yields CASSLAVRGQPQHF.